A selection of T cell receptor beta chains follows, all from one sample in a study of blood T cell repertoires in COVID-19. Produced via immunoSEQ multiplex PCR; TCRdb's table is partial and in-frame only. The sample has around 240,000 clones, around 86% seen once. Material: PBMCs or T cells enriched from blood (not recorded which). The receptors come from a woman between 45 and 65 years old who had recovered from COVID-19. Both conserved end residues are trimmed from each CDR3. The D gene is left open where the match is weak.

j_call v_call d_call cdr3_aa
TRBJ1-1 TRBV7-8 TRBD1 ASSLAGGRTEAF
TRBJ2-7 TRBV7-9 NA ASSLAFRGNHYEQY
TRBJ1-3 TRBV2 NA ASSSNRPSGNTIY
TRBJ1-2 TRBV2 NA ASSEALPGANYGYT
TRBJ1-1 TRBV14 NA ASSPLQGLGNDTEAF
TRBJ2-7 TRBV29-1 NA SVQTGRVNLYEQY
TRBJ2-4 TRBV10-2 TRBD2 ASNEAGGAKNIQY
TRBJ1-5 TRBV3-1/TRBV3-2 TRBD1 ASSQGQGEGQPQH
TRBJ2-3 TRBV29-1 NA SVEDWPTDTQY
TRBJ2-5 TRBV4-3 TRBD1 ASSQDNRGPQETQY
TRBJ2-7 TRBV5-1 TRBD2 ASSPATSGGYEQY
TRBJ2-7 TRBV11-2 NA ASSLVPVGGAYEQY
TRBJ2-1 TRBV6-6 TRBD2 ASGTSGGFDEQF
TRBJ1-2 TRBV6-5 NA ASSYSIDQGPLLNT
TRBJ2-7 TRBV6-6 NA ASSRDIYEQY
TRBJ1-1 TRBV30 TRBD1 AWAIRGRRTEAF
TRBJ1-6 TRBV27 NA ASNNFGGVGLSPLH
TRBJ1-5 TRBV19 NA ASTPGSSNQPQH
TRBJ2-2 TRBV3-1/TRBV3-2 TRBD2 ASSSLAGYTGELF
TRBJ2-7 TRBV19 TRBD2 ASKGLAGVSHEQY
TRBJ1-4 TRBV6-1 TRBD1 ASSEGTGTTNEKLF
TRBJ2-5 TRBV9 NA ASSVAQSQETQY
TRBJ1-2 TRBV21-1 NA ASSKRCDSDRKIYGYT
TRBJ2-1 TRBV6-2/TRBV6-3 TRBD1 ASSYSGQEQF
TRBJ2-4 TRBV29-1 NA SVAGGVLSKNIQY
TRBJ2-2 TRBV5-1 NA ASSPGPGVNTGELF
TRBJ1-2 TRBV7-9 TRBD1 ASSRGQGAWGYT
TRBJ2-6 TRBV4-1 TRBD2 ASSPRTSGGLYGANVLT
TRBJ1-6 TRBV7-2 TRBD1 ASSSGQGDSPLH
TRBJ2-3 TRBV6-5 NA ASGAFEDTQY
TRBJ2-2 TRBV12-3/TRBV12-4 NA ASSWNTGELF
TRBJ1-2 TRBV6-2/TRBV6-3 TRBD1 ASSDRVNYGYT
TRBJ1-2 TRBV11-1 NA ASSLAGNYGYT
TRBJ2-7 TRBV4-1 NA ASSRRDRDYEQY
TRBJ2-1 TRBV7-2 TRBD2 ASSLSSGGASEQF
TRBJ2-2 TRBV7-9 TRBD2 ASNLGTSGPGELF
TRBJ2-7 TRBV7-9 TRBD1 ASSADWTGTGAYEQY
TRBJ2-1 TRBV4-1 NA ASSQVGTPFFDEQF
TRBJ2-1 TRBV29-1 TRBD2 SFRRGGVNEQF
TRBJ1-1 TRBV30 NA AHDRGGTEAF
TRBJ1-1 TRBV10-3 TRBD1 AIRSSTGDTEAF
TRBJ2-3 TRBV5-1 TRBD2 ASSPSSGRSTDTQY
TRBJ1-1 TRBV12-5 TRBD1 ASGLDLGQELRDTEAF
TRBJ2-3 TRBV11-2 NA ASSLRLSGGTDTQY
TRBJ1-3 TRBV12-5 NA ASGSPLSGNTIY
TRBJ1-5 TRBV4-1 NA ASSQDLQIHQPQH
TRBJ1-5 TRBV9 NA ASSVGPWQPQH
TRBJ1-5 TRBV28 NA ASSLPPGAGVYRQPQH
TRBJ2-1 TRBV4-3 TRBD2 ASSREASGSYNEQF
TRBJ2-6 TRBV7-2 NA ASSFPRSSGANVLT
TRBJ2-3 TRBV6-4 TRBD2 ASSDSTSGASDTQY
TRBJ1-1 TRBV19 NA ASSMMAGFGTEAF